This TCR beta chain was captured by sequencing in a study of CD8+ T cells in alopecia areata. The overall study: Tofacitinib exposure lasted 6 to 18 months, followed by 6 months off drug.

CDR1 is SEHNR, CDR2 FQNEAQ, per germline (reference sequence). The length of the CDR3 is 14 residues. V gave up 3 bases and J gave up 2 bases, with 10 bases separating them. Collected material from alopecia areata patients comprised lesional scalp punch biopsies and peripheral blood. RNA, once extracted, was reverse transcribed into cDNA for use as the sequencing template. TCRdb keeps only in-frame clones here, not all; method: immunoSEQ multiplex PCR. The table lists approximately 150,000 clones, about 89% of them singletons. Sample: CD8+ T cells sorted from blood, taken at week 0. This TCR derives from a human donor with alopecia areata. The chain joins TRBV7-9 to TRBJ2-5; perhaps TRBD2 as D (6 bases). The CDR3 loop reads CASSFASAQETQYF. CDR3 DNA sequence: TGTGCCAGCAGCTTTGCTAGCGCACAAGAGACCCAGTACTTC. Variable domain in full (rest from reference TRBV7-9 and TRBJ2-5): DTGVSQNPRHKITKRGQNVTFRCDPISEHNRLYWYRQTLGQGPEFLTYFQNEAQLEKSRLLSDRFSAERPKGSFSTLEIQRTEQGDSAMYLCASSFASAQETQYFGPGTRLLVL.